Listed below are T cell receptor beta chains from one sample, sequenced in a study of blood T cell repertoires in COVID-19. TCRdb keeps only in-frame clones here, not all; method: immunoSEQ multiplex PCR. Of roughly 260,000 clones in the sample, approximately 89% are singletons; the top ten hold 2% to 2.5%. What was sequenced was peripheral blood. The receptor set was obtained from a woman between 50 and 59 years old with acute or convalescent COVID-19. Each CDR3 is given with its conserved first and last residue. The order of the fields is J gene, clone size, V gene, D gene, CDR3 DNA, CDR3 protein. The D gene is left open where the match is weak. Expanded clones get a size class; other rows say once, few or many, or leave the size out.

j_gene: TRBJ2-5
abundance: -
v_gene: TRBV3-1/TRBV3-2
d_gene: -
CDR3nt: TGTGCCAGCAGCTCCAGCCCTGGGCGGGAAGAGACCCAGTACTTC
CDR3aa: CASSSSPGREETQYF

j_gene: TRBJ2-1
abundance: -
v_gene: TRBV4-1
d_gene: -
CDR3nt: TGCGCCAGCAGCCAAGGACAGGCGGTGTCCTACAATGAGCAGTTCTTC
CDR3aa: CASSQGQAVSYNEQFF

j_gene: TRBJ2-7
abundance: -
v_gene: TRBV5-1
d_gene: TRBD2
CDR3nt: TGCGCCAGCAGCTTGGATGGTAGCGGGATATCCTACGAGCAGTACTTC
CDR3aa: CASSLDGSGISYEQYF

j_gene: TRBJ1-2
abundance: -
v_gene: TRBV4-1
d_gene: -
CDR3nt: TGCGCCAGCAGCCAAGGCGCCGCGGGGGGAGGCGACTATGGCTACACCTTC
CDR3aa: CASSQGAAGGGDYGYTF

j_gene: TRBJ2-3
abundance: -
v_gene: TRBV5-4
d_gene: -
CDR3nt: TGTGCCAGCAGCTTGGCTGGTGGGAGGCCAGATACGCAGTATTTT
CDR3aa: CASSLAGGRPDTQYF

j_gene: TRBJ2-7
abundance: -
v_gene: TRBV6-2/TRBV6-3
d_gene: TRBD2
CDR3nt: TGTGCCAGCAGTCGCCCGGGACTAGCGGGGACCTACGAGCAGTACTTC
CDR3aa: CASSRPGLAGTYEQYF

j_gene: TRBJ2-1
abundance: -
v_gene: TRBV4-3
d_gene: TRBD2
CDR3nt: TGCGCCAGCAGCCGACTAGCGGGAGGGCTGCGCAATGAGCAGTTCTTC
CDR3aa: CASSRLAGGLRNEQFF

j_gene: TRBJ2-7
abundance: -
v_gene: TRBV19
d_gene: TRBD2
CDR3nt: TGTGCCAGTAGTATGGTAACTAGCGGTCCAACGCCAGCCGAGCAGTACTTC
CDR3aa: CASSMVTSGPTPAEQYF

j_gene: TRBJ1-2
abundance: -
v_gene: TRBV27
d_gene: TRBD1
CDR3nt: TGTGCCAGCAGTCCCTACGGGACAGGGGGCGGCTACACCTTC
CDR3aa: CASSPYGTGGGYTF

j_gene: TRBJ2-1
abundance: -
v_gene: TRBV7-6
d_gene: TRBD2
CDR3nt: TGTGCCAGCAGCTCTAGCGGGAGGGCTCTAAATGAGCAGTTCTTC
CDR3aa: CASSSSGRALNEQFF

j_gene: TRBJ2-1
abundance: -
v_gene: TRBV7-8
d_gene: -
CDR3nt: TGTGCCAGCAGCTTAGACCGCGGTGCCAATGAGCAGTTCTTC
CDR3aa: CASSLDRGANEQFF

j_gene: TRBJ2-1
abundance: -
v_gene: TRBV28
d_gene: TRBD1
CDR3nt: TGTGCCAGCAACTCCGGGACAGGGGGAAATGAGCAGTTCTTC
CDR3aa: CASNSGTGGNEQFF

j_gene: TRBJ2-7
abundance: -
v_gene: TRBV18
d_gene: -
CDR3nt: TGTGCCAGCTCACCGTCGCAGGGGTTCTCCTACGAGCAGTACTTC
CDR3aa: CASSPSQGFSYEQYF

j_gene: TRBJ1-4
abundance: -
v_gene: TRBV28
d_gene: -
CDR3nt: TGTGCCAGCGGCACAGCAACTAATGAAAAACTGTTTTTT
CDR3aa: CASGTATNEKLFF

j_gene: TRBJ2-7
abundance: -
v_gene: TRBV5-1
d_gene: TRBD1
CDR3nt: TGCGCCAGCAGCACGCGGGACGGGACAGGAGTATACGAGCAGTACTTC
CDR3aa: CASSTRDGTGVYEQYF

j_gene: TRBJ1-4
abundance: -
v_gene: TRBV9
d_gene: -
CDR3nt: TGTGCCAGCAGCGTAGGGATAGCCGGATTTAATGAAAAACTGTTTTTT
CDR3aa: CASSVGIAGFNEKLFF

j_gene: TRBJ2-3
abundance: -
v_gene: TRBV5-4
d_gene: TRBD2
CDR3nt: TGTGCCAGCAGCACCGGGACTACCACTGTAAATACGCAGTATTTT
CDR3aa: CASSTGTTTVNTQYF

j_gene: TRBJ1-1
abundance: -
v_gene: TRBV5-1
d_gene: TRBD1
CDR3nt: TGCGCCAGCAGCAGACAGGGCGTAATGAACACTGAAGCTTTCTTT
CDR3aa: CASSRQGVMNTEAFF

j_gene: TRBJ2-1
abundance: -
v_gene: TRBV29-1
d_gene: -
CDR3nt: TGCAGCGTTGGGCATCGCAATGAGCAGTTCTTC
CDR3aa: CSVGHRNEQFF

j_gene: TRBJ2-3
abundance: -
v_gene: TRBV19
d_gene: -
CDR3nt: TGTGCCAGTAGCTCCCAAAGAGACTCCCCCACAGATACGCAGTATTTT
CDR3aa: CASSSQRDSPTDTQYF

j_gene: TRBJ1-2
abundance: -
v_gene: TRBV6-1
d_gene: TRBD1
CDR3nt: TGTGCCAGCAGTGAAGAGGGGGGACAGTACTATGGCTACACCTTC
CDR3aa: CASSEEGGQYYGYTF

j_gene: TRBJ1-2
abundance: -
v_gene: TRBV10-3
d_gene: -
CDR3nt: TGTGCCATCAGTGAGGGACAGTTCGGCTACACCTTC
CDR3aa: CAISEGQFGYTF

j_gene: TRBJ2-1
abundance: few
v_gene: TRBV24-1
d_gene: TRBD2
CDR3nt: TGTGCCACCAGTGATCGACTAGCGGCCTACTACAATGAGCAGTTCTTC
CDR3aa: CATSDRLAAYYNEQFF

j_gene: TRBJ2-1
abundance: -
v_gene: TRBV7-7
d_gene: -
CDR3nt: TGTGCTAGCAGCTTACGGGTTCCGGGATCTGGAAACAATGAGCAGTTCTTC
CDR3aa: CASSLRVPGSGNNEQFF

j_gene: TRBJ2-1
abundance: -
v_gene: TRBV7-8
d_gene: -
CDR3nt: TGTGCCAGCAGCTTAGCGCTAGTGGGGGGTGAGCAGTTCTTC
CDR3aa: CASSLALVGGEQFF

j_gene: TRBJ2-7
abundance: -
v_gene: TRBV11-2
d_gene: -
CDR3nt: TGTGCCAGCAGCGGGGCGTGGAGTCCGTCCTTC
CDR3aa: CASSGAWSPSF

j_gene: TRBJ2-7
abundance: -
v_gene: TRBV27
d_gene: TRBD2
CDR3nt: TGTGCCAGCAGTTCCCCGTTTAGCGGGATAGGCTACGAGCAGTACTTC
CDR3aa: CASSSPFSGIGYEQYF

j_gene: TRBJ2-1
abundance: -
v_gene: TRBV29-1
d_gene: TRBD2
CDR3nt: TGCAGCGTGGGGACTAGCGGGAGGGGGGGCGAGCAGTTCTTC
CDR3aa: CSVGTSGRGGEQFF

j_gene: TRBJ1-1
abundance: -
v_gene: TRBV6-6
d_gene: -
CDR3nt: TGTGCCAGCAGTATCCAGGGGTTGAGAAACACTGAAGCTTTCTTT
CDR3aa: CASSIQGLRNTEAFF

j_gene: TRBJ1-1
abundance: once
v_gene: TRBV6-2/TRBV6-3
d_gene: -
CDR3nt: TGTGCCAGCAGTTATCCGGAAGACAGGAGCACTGAAGCTTTCTTT
CDR3aa: CASSYPEDRSTEAFF

j_gene: TRBJ1-2
abundance: -
v_gene: TRBV29-1
d_gene: -
CDR3nt: TGCAGCGTTGAATGGCAAATCTATGGCTACACCTTC
CDR3aa: CSVEWQIYGYTF

j_gene: TRBJ1-4
abundance: -
v_gene: TRBV27
d_gene: TRBD1
CDR3nt: TGTGCCAGCAGTTTTTGGGGACAGCTTGGTGAAAAACTGTTTTTT
CDR3aa: CASSFWGQLGEKLFF

j_gene: TRBJ1-5
abundance: -
v_gene: TRBV7-2
d_gene: -
CDR3nt: TGTGCCAGCAGCTTACCAGAGGATCAGCCCCAGCATTTT
CDR3aa: CASSLPEDQPQHF

j_gene: TRBJ1-5
abundance: -
v_gene: TRBV28
d_gene: -
CDR3nt: TGTGCCAGCAGTTTCTTAGTTGGCAGGCGTTACAATCAGCCCCAGCATTTT
CDR3aa: CASSFLVGRRYNQPQHF

j_gene: TRBJ1-6
abundance: -
v_gene: TRBV28
d_gene: TRBD1
CDR3nt: TGTGCCAGCAGTCCACGGACAGGGGGTGACTCACCCCTCCACTTT
CDR3aa: CASSPRTGGDSPLHF

j_gene: TRBJ1-2
abundance: -
v_gene: TRBV5-4
d_gene: TRBD1
CDR3nt: TGTGCCAGCAGCGGGGCCCTGCAGGGGGCCGATGGCTACACCTTC
CDR3aa: CASSGALQGADGYTF

j_gene: TRBJ2-1
abundance: -
v_gene: TRBV3-1/TRBV3-2
d_gene: -
CDR3nt: TGTGCCAGCAGCCGAGGGACATTCGGGAATGAGCAGTTCTTC
CDR3aa: CASSRGTFGNEQFF

j_gene: TRBJ1-1
abundance: -
v_gene: TRBV7-3
d_gene: -
CDR3nt: TGTGCCAGCAGCTTAATCGGGGGAATGGACACTGAAGCTTTCTTT
CDR3aa: CASSLIGGMDTEAFF

j_gene: TRBJ2-5
abundance: -
v_gene: TRBV5-4
d_gene: TRBD1
CDR3nt: TGTGCCAGCAGCTTGACCGGGACAGACCAAGAGACCCAGTACTTC
CDR3aa: CASSLTGTDQETQYF

j_gene: TRBJ2-7
abundance: -
v_gene: TRBV6-2/TRBV6-3
d_gene: -
CDR3nt: TGTGCCAGCAGTTACTTTTCCAGGGGCTCCTACGAGCAGTACTTC
CDR3aa: CASSYFSRGSYEQYF